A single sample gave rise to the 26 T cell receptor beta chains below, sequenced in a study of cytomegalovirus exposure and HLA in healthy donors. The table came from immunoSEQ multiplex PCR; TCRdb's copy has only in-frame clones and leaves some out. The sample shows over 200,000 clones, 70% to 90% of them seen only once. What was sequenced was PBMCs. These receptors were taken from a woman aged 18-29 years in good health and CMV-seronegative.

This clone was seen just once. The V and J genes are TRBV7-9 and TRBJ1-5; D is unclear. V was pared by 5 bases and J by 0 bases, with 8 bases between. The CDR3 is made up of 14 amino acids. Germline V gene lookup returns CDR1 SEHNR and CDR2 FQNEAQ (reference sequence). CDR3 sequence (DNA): TGTGCCAGCAGCCACATAGATAGCAATCAGCCCCAGCATTTT. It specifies CASSHIDSNQPQHF.

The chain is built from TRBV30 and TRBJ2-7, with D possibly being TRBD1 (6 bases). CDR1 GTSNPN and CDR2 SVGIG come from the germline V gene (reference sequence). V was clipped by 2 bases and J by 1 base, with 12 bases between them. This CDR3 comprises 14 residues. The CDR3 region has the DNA TGTGCCTGGAGTACCCAGGGGTTTTCCTACGAGCAGTACTTC. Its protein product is CAWSTQGFSYEQYF.

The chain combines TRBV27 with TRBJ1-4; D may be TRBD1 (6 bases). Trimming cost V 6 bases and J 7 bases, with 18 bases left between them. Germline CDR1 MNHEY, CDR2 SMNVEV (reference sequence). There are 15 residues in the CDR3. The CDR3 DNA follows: TGTGCCAGCAGCCCTGCCGGCAGGGGAGGTGAAAAACTGTTTTTT. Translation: CASSPAGRGGEKLFF.

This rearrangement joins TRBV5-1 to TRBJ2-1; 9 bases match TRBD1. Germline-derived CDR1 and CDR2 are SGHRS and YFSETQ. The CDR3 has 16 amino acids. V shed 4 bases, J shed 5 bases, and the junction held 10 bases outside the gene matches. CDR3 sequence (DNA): TGCGCCAGCAGCCAAAAGACAGGGGGGCTCGACAATGAGCAGTTCTTC. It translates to CASSQKTGGLDNEQFF.

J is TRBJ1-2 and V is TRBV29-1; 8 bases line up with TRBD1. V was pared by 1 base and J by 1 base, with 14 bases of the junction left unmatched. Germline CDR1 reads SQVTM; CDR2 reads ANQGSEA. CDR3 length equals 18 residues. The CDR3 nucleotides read TGCAGCGTTGAAGGCAGGGGGCGCGGGCCAACCCTTAACTATGGCTACACCTTC. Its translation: CSVEGRGRGPTLNYGYTF.

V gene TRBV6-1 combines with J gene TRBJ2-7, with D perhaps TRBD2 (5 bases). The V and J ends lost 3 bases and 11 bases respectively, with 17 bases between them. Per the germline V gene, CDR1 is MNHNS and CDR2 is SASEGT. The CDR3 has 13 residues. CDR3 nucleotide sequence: TGTGCCAGCAGTGATAATCTTCAGCGGAGGAAGTACTTC. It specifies CASSDNLQRRKYF.

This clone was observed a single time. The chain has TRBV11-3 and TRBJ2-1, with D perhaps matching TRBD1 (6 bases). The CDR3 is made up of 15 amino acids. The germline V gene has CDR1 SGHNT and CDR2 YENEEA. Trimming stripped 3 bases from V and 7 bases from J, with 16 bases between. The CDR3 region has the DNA TGTGCCAGCAGCTTTAGAGGGGGTAGCGCGAATGAGCAGTTCTTC. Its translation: CASSFRGGSANEQFF.

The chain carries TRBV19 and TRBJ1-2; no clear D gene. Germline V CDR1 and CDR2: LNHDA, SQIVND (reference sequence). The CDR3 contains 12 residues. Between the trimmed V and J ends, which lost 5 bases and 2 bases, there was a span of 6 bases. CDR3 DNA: TGTGCCAGTAGTCGCCCCAACTATGGCTACACCTTC. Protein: CASSRPNYGYTF.

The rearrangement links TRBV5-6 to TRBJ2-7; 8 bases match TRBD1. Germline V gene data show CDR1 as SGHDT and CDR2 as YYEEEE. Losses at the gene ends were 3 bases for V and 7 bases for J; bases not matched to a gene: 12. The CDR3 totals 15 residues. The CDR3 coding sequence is TGTGCCAGCAGCTGGGCCGGGGACAGGCTGTTTGAGCAGTACTTC. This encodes CASSWAGDRLFEQYF.

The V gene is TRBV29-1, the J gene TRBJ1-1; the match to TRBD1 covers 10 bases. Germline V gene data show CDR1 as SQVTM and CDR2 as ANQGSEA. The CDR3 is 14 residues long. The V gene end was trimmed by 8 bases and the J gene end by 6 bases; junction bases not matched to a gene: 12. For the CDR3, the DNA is TGCAGCTCAAGCGACAGGGGGCGCGGCTCTGAAGCTTTCTTT. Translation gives CSSSDRGRGSEAFF.

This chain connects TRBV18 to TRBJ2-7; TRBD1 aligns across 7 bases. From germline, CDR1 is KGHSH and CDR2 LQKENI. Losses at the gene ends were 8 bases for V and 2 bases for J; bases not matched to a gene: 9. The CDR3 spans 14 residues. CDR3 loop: CASRDADRAYEQYF. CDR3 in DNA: TGTGCCAGCCGTGACGCAGACAGGGCCTACGAGCAGTACTTC.

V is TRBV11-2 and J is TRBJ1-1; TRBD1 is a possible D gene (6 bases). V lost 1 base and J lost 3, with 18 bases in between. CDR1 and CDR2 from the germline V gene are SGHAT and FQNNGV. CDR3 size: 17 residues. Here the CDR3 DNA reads TGTGCCAGCAGCTTAGTAGGGGGAGCGGCGGGGTACACTGAAGCTTTCTTT. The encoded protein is CASSLVGGAAGYTEAFF.

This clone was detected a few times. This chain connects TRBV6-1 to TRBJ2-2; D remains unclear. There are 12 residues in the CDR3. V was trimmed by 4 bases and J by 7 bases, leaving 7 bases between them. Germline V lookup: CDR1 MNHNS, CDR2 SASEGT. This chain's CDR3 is CASSGGYGELFF. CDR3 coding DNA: TGTGCCAGCAGTGGGGGTTACGGGGAGCTGTTTTTT.

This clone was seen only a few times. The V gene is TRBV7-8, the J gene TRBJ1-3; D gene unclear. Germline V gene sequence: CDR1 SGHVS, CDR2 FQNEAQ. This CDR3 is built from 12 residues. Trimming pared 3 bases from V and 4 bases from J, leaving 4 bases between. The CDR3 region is CASSLAGNTIYF. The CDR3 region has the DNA TGTGCCAGCAGCTTGGCAGGAAACACCATATATTTT.

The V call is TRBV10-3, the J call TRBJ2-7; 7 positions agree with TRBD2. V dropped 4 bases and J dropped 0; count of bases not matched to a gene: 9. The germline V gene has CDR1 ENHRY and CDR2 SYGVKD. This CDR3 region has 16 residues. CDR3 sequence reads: CAISAPPSGNSYEQYF. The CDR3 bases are TGTGCCATCAGTGCCCCCCCCAGCGGGAACTCCTACGAGCAGTACTTC.

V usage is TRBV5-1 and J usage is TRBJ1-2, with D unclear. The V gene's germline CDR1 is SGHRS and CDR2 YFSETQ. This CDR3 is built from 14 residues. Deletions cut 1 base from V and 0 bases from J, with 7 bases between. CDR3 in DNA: TGCGCCAGCAGCTTGCAGGATGCTAACTATGGCTACACCTTC. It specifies CASSLQDANYGYTF.

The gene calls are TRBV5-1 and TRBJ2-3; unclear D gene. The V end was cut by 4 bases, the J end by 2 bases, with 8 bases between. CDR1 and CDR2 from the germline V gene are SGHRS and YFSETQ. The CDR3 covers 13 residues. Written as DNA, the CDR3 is TGCGCCAGCAGCCTCGGGCCCACAGATACGCAGTATTTT. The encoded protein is CASSLGPTDTQYF.

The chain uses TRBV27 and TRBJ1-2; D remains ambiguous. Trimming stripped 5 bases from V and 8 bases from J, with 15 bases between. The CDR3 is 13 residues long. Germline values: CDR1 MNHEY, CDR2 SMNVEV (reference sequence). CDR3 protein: CASSHRAAGGYTF. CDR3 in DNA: TGTGCCAGCAGTCACCGGGCCGCGGGGGGCTACACCTTC.

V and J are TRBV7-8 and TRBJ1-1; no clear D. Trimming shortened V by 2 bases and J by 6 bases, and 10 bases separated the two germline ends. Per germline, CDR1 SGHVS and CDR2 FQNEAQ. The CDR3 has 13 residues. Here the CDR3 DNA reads TGTGCCAGCAGCTTATACAGTACCGCTGAAGCTTTCTTT. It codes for CASSLYSTAEAFF.

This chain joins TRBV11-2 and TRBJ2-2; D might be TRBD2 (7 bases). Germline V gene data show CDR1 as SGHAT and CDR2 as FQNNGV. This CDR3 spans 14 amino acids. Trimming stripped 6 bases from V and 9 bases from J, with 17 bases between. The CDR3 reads CASRGGAVWRELFF. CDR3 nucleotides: TGTGCCAGCAGGGGGGGGGCCGTGTGGAGGGAGCTGTTTTTT.

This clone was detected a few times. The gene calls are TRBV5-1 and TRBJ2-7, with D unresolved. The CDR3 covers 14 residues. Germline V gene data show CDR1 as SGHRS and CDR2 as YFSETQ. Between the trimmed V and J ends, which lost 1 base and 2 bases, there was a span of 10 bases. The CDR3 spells CASSLIGPAYEQYF. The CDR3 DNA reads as TGCGCCAGCAGCTTGATCGGACCTGCCTACGAGCAGTACTTC.

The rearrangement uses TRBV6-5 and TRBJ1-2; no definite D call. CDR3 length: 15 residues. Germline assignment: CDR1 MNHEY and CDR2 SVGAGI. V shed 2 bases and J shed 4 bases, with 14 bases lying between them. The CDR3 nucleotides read TGTGCCAGCAGTTACCAGAACGGCCAAGGCTATGGCTACACCTTC. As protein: CASSYQNGQGYGYTF.

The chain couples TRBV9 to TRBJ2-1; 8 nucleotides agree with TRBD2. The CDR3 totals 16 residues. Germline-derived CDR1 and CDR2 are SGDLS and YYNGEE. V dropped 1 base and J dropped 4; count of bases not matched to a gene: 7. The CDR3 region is CASSVRGREEYNEQFF. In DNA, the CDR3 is TGTGCCAGCAGCGTACGAGGGCGGGAGGAGTACAATGAGCAGTTCTTC.

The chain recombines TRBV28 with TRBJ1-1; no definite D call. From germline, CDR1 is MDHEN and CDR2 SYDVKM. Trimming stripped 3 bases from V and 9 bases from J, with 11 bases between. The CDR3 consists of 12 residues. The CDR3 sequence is CASSFYDLKAFF. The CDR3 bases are TGTGCCAGCAGTTTCTACGACTTGAAAGCTTTCTTT. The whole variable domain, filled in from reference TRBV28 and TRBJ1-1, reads DVKVTQSSRYLVKRTGEKVFLECVQDMDHENMFWYRQDPGLGLRLIYFSYDVKMKEKGDIPEGYSVSREKKERFSLILESASTNQTSMYLCASSFYDLKAFFGQGTRLTVV.

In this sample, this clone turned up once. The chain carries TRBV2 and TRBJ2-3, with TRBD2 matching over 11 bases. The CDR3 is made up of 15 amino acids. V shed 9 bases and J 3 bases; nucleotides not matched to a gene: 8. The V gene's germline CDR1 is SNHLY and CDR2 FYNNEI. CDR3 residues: CASSGRAVSTDTQYF. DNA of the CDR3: TGTGCCAGTAGCGGGAGGGCCGTGAGTACAGATACGCAGTATTTT.

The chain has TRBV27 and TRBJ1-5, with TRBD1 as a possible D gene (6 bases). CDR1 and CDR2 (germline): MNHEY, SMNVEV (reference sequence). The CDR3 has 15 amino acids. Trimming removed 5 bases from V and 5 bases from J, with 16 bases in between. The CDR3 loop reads CASSITGTNHQPQHF. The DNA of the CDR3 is TGTGCCAGCAGTATAACCGGGACAAACCATCAGCCCCAGCATTTT.